The source of this TCR beta chain is a study of T cells in women clearing cervical HPV infection. Across the study: Controls were women whose single incident HPV16 infection cleared within 12 months without precancer or cancer. HLA type stays a possible confounder, typing being limited. Notes on the study in general: Richness plus V gene abundances separated cases from controls with AUC 0.65 to 0.85. TRBV6-7 relative abundance averaged roughly 0.1% in cases and 0.16% in controls.

Profiling relied on immunoSEQ multiplex PCR, and the TCRdb table lists in-frame clones only, not all of them. Reported are over 15,000 clones; the ten largest clones contain about 11%. CDR1 SEHNR and CDR2 FQNEAQ come from the germline V gene (reference sequence). The CDR3 is 14 amino acids. As regards this clone: Its antigen remains unknown. With the read ending 3 residues before the CDR3 end, the germline J gene is used to fill in that end.

The source of this sequence is a woman between 18 and 75 years old with a cervical HPV16 infection that either progressed to CIN3+ or cleared (not recorded which). Source material: blood buffy coat. The chain combines TRBV7-9 with TRBJ1-4; 9 bases fit TRBD1. CDR3 bases read: TGTGCCAGCACCCCCGGGACAGGGTTGGATAAA. Translating gives CASTPGTGLDK. In full, the CDR3 is CASTPGTGLDKLFF.